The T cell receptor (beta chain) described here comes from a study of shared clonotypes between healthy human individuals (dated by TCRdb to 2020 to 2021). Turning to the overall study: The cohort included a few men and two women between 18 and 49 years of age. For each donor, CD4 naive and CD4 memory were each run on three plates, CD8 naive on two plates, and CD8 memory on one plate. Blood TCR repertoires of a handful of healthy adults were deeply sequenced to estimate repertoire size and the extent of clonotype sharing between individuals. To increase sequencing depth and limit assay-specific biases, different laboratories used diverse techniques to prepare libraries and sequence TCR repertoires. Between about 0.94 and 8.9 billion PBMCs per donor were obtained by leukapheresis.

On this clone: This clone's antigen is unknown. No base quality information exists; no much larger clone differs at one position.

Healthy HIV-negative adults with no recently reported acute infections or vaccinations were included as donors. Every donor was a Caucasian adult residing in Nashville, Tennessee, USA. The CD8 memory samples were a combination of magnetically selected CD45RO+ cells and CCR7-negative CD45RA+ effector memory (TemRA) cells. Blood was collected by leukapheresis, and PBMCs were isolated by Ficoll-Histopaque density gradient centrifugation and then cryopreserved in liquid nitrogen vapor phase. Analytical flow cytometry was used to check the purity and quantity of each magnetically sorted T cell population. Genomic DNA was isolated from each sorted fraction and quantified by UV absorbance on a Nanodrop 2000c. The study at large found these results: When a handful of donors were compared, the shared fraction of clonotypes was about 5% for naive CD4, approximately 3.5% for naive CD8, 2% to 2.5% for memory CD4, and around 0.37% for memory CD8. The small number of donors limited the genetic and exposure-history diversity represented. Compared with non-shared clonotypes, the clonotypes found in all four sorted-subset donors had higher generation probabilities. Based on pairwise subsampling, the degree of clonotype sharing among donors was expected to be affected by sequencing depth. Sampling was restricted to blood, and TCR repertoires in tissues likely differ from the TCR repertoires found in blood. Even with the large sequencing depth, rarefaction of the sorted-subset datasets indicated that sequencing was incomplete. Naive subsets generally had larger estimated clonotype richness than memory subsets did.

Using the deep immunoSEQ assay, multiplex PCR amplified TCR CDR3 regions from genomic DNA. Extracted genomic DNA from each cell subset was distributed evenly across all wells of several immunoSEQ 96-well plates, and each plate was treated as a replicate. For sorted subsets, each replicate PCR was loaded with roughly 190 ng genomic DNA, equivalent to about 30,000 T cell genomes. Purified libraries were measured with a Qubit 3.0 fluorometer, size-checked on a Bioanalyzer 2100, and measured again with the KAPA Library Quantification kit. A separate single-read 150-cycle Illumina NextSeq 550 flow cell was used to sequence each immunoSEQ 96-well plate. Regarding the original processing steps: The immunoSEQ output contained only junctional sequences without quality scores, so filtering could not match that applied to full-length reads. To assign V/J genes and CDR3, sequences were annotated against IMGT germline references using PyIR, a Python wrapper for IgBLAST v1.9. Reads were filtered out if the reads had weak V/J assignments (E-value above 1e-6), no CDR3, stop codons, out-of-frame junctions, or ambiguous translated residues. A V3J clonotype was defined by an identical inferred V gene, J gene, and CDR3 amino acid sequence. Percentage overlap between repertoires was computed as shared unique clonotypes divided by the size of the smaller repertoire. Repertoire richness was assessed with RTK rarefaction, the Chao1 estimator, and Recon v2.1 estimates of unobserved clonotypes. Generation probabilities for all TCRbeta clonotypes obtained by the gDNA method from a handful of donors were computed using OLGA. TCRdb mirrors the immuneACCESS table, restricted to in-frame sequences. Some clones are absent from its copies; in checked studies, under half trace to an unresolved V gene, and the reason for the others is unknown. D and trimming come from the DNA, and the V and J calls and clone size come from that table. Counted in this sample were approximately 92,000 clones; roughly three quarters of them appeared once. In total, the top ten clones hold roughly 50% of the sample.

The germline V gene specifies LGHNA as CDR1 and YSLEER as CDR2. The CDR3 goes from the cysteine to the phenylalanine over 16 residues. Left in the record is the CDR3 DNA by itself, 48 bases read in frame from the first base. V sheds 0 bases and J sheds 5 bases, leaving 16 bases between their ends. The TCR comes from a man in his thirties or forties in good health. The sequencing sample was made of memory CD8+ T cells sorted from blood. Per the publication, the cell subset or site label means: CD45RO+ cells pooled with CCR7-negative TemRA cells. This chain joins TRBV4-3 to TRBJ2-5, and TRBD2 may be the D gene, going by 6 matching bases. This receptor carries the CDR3 CASSQEGPGGTETQYF. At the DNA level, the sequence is TGCGCCAGCAGCCAAGAAGGACCCGGGGGAACGGAGACCCAGTACTTC.